These 30 T cell receptor beta chains share one sample of origin, sequenced in a study of cytomegalovirus exposure and HLA in healthy donors. Primers for the PCR totalled 60 Vbeta and 13 Jbeta. The assay was immunoSEQ multiplex PCR, and TCRdb's table has in-frame clones only and misses some. Among 150,000 or so clones listed, roughly 85% were seen once. The sample comprised PBMCs. The receptors were gathered from a man aged 25-45 years in good health and CMV-seronegative.

The genes are TRBV7-2 and TRBJ2-5; TRBD1 agrees at 8 bases. The DNA end favors TRBJ2-7, so the J call may be wrong. The CDR3 sequence is 14 residues long. CDR1 and CDR2 from the germline V gene are SGHTA and FQGNSA. The CDR3 is CASSLQGARFEQYF. The CDR3 DNA reads as TGTGCCAGCAGCTTACAGGGGGCGCGCTTCGAGCAGTACTTC.

The chain combines TRBV5-3 with TRBJ2-5; D unresolved. TRBV5-3 falls under the ORF class, with uncertain function. V was trimmed by 6 bases and J by 3 bases, leaving 6 bases between them. This CDR3 is 11 amino acids long. As DNA, the CDR3 is TGTGCCAGAATCGCGGAAGAGACCCAGTACTTC. Amino acid sequence: CARIAEETQYF.

This clone appeared a few times. The chain recombines TRBV28 with TRBJ2-2; D possibly corresponds to TRBD2 (6 bases). V was cut by 5 bases and J by 2 bases, with 18 bases left in between. The germline CDR1 and CDR2 sequences are MDHEN and SYDVKM. CDR3 length equals 17 residues. CDR3 nucleotides: TGTGCCAGCAGTCTTTCCGCGGCGGGACCTAACACCGGGGAGCTGTTTTTT. Translating it yields CASSLSAAGPNTGELFF.

The genes are TRBV10-3 and TRBJ2-2, with D possibly matching TRBD1 (5 bases). Per germline, CDR1 ENHRY and CDR2 SYGVKD. The CDR3 runs to 16 residues. Trimming took 0 bases from V and 3 from J, leaving 11 bases between them. The CDR3 spells CAISESGRLYTGELFF. Written as DNA, the CDR3 is TGTGCCATCAGTGAGTCGGGGCGACTGTACACCGGGGAGCTGTTTTTT.

The chain couples TRBV10-1 to TRBJ2-2; tentatively, D is TRBD2 (5 bases). V shed 6 bases and J shed 1 base, with 9 bases lying between them. This CDR3 contains 14 residues. Germline V gene sequence: CDR1 WNHNN, CDR2 SYGVQD (reference sequence). CDR3 DNA: TGCGCCAGCAGGCAGCGGAAGAACACCGGGGAGCTGTTTTTT. Protein product: CASRQRKNTGELFF.

V and J are TRBV28 and TRBJ1-4; 9 nucleotides match TRBD1. V shed 11 bases and J 3 bases; nucleotides not matched to a gene: 16. Germline assignment: CDR1 MDHEN and CDR2 SYDVKM. The CDR3 spans 17 residues. CDR3 residues: CALAPGQGVSANEKLFF. Here the CDR3 DNA reads TGTGCCCTAGCCCCGGGACAGGGAGTTTCGGCTAATGAAAAACTGTTTTTT.

In this sample, this clone turned up once. The chain couples TRBV18 to TRBJ1-4, with D perhaps TRBD1 (5 bases). CDR3 size: 16 residues. Germline lookup yields CDR1 KGHSH and CDR2 LQKENI. The V gene lost 2 bases and the J gene lost 2 bases, with 12 bases spanning the gap. The CDR3 reads CASSPIGESTNEKLFF. The DNA of the CDR3 is TGTGCCAGCTCACCAATAGGGGAAAGTACTAATGAAAAACTGTTTTTT.

This chain connects TRBV28 to TRBJ2-3; TRBD2 matches 7 bases. The germline V gene encodes CDR1 MDHEN and CDR2 SYDVKM. The CDR3 consists of 16 residues. After removal of 1 base from V and 0 bases from J, the junction contained 4 bases not matched to a gene. CDR3: CASSLSAGESTDTQYF. The CDR3, as DNA: TGTGCCAGCAGTTTATCGGCGGGAGAGAGCACAGATACGCAGTATTTT. Variable domain in full (rest from reference TRBV28 and TRBJ2-3): DVKVTQSSRYLVKRTGEKVFLECVQDMDHENMFWYRQDPGLGLRLIYFSYDVKMKEKGDIPEGYSVSREKKERFSLILESASTNQTSMYLCASSLSAGESTDTQYFGPGTRLTVL.

The J gene is TRBJ2-3, the V gene TRBV2, with 7 bases matching TRBD2. The CDR3 sequence is 13 residues long. V shed 4 bases, J shed 4 bases, and the junction held 2 bases outside the gene matches. Looked up from germline, CDR1 is SNHLY and CDR2 is FYNNEI. In nucleotides, the CDR3 is TGTGCCAGCAGTGCAGGGAGGGCAGATACGCAGTATTTT. It is translated as CASSAGRADTQYF.

V is TRBV4-1 and J is TRBJ2-1; TRBD2 aligns across 9 bases. Germline V gene lookup returns CDR1 MGHRA and CDR2 YSYEKL. This CDR3 contains 15 residues. J was trimmed by 7 bases and V by 0 bases; bases with no gene match: 4. In DNA, the CDR3 is TGCGCCAGCAGCCAAGAGCGGCTAGCGGGGAATGAGCAGTTCTTC. Amino acids: CASSQERLAGNEQFF.

The gene calls are TRBV4-1 and TRBJ1-5; D gene uncertain. Trimming removed 4 bases from V and 3 bases from J, with 13 bases in between. Germline-derived CDR1 and CDR2 are MGHRA and YSYEKL. This CDR3 has 15 amino acids. CDR3 nucleotide sequence: TGCGCCAGCAGCCTGGAGAGCCAATACAATCAGCCCCAGCATTTT. Translated: CASSLESQYNQPQHF.

This clone was recorded once. The J gene is TRBJ2-7, the V gene TRBV9; 7 positions agree with TRBD2. Losses at the gene ends were 3 bases for V and 6 bases for J; bases not matched to a gene: 6. The CDR3 extends over 13 amino acids. Germline lookup yields CDR1 SGDLS and CDR2 YYNGEE. CDR3 bases: TGTGCCAGCAGCGGGACTAGGGTTGGCGAGCAGTACTTC. As protein: CASSGTRVGEQYF.

V and J are TRBV27 and TRBJ1-1, with 8 bases matching TRBD1. Germline CDR1 reads MNHEY; CDR2 reads SMNVEV (reference sequence). The junction had 10 bases not matched to a gene; V was cut back by 5 bases and J by 5 bases. The CDR3 spans 15 residues. This CDR3 is CASSGIQGGKTEAFF. The CDR3 coding sequence is TGTGCCAGCAGTGGCATACAGGGGGGCAAGACTGAAGCTTTCTTT.

In this sample, this clone turned up a few times. The chain links TRBV5-1 to TRBJ2-7, with 11 nucleotides matching TRBD1. The V segment lost 4 bases and the J segment 4 bases; nucleotides outside the gene matches: 7. Germline V gene lookup returns CDR1 SGHRS and CDR2 YFSETQ. The CDR3 length is 15 residues. This CDR3 is CASSIRTGGFYEQYF. CDR3 bases: TGCGCCAGCAGCATTCGGACAGGGGGCTTTTACGAGCAGTACTTC.

The V and J genes are TRBV12-2 and TRBJ2-3; the tabulated D call, TRBD2, remains unverified against the DNA. TRBV12-2 is a pseudogene segment. The CDR3 has 17 residues. This chain's CDR3 is CASRAQAGLNSTDTQYF. CDR3 DNA: TGTGCAAGTCGCGCCCAGGCAGGACTAAATAGCACAGATACGCAGTATTTT.

The chain couples TRBV7-2 to TRBJ1-1, with D possibly matching TRBD1 (6 bases). Germline CDR1 and CDR2: SGHTA and FQGNSA. CDR3 size: 15 residues. Trimming stripped 5 bases from V and 0 bases from J, with 13 bases between. DNA of the CDR3: TGTGCCAGCAGCACCGGACAGTTCATGAACACTGAAGCTTTCTTT. Its translation: CASSTGQFMNTEAFF.

This chain joins TRBV27 and TRBJ2-3, with 8 bases lining up with TRBD2. The CDR3 consists of 16 residues. Losses at the gene ends were 3 bases for V and 4 bases for J; bases not matched to a gene: 9. The germline gives CDR1 MNHEY, CDR2 SMNVEV (reference sequence). The chain's CDR3 is CASSLTGTRVADTQYF. Written as DNA, the CDR3 is TGTGCCAGCAGTTTGACCGGGACTAGGGTGGCAGATACGCAGTATTTT.

This chain uses TRBV27 with TRBJ1-1; D gene unclear. Germline lookup yields CDR1 MNHEY and CDR2 SMNVEV (reference sequence). Between the trimmed V and J ends, which lost 0 bases and 6 bases, there was a span of 8 bases. This CDR3 region has 13 residues. The CDR3 DNA reads TGTGCCAGCAGTTTATCAGGTGGAGCTGAAGCTTTCTTT. The encoded protein is CASSLSGGAEAFF.

The rearrangement joins TRBV6-5 to TRBJ1-5; possibly TRBD1 for D (6 bases). CDR1 is MNHEY and CDR2 is SVGAGI in the germline V gene. The CDR3 contains 16 residues. V was pared by 2 bases and J by 4 bases, with 15 bases between. The CDR3 region is CASSYTGRGGNQPQHF. The CDR3 DNA reads TGTGCCAGCAGTTACACCGGCAGGGGTGGGAATCAGCCCCAGCATTTT.

CDR3 nucleotides: TGCGCCAGCAGCCAAGACTTTAGGGCAGGGGGATGGTCTGGCTACACCTTC. Its translation is CASSQDFRAGGWSGYTF. This chain connects TRBV4-1 to TRBJ1-2, with 7 bases identical to TRBD1. This CDR3 is built from 17 residues. After removal of 0 bases from V and 7 bases from J, the junction contained 14 bases not matched to a gene. Germline assignment: CDR1 MGHRA and CDR2 YSYEKL.

This chain uses TRBV7-2 with TRBJ1-1; 9 bases agree with TRBD1. The trim removed 6 bases at V and 1 base at J, leaving 9 bases unmatched. The CDR3 has 16 amino acids. Germline CDR1 is SGHTA and CDR2 is FQGNSA. The CDR3 nucleotides read TGTGCCAGCAGGAAGCCGGGACAGGGAAGGAACACTGAAGCTTTCTTT. It translates to CASRKPGQGRNTEAFF.

This clone was detected only a few times. The chain links TRBV6-6 to TRBJ2-7, with 11 bases lining up with TRBD1. This CDR3 is built from 15 residues. J lost 5 bases, V lost 4 bases, and 7 bases had no gene match. CDR1 is MNHNY, CDR2 SVGAGI, per germline (reference sequence). The DNA of the CDR3 is TGTGCCAGCAGTTTACAGGACAGGGGGCTCAACGAGCAGTACTTC. Its protein is CASSLQDRGLNEQYF.

The chain recombines TRBV21-1 with TRBJ1-5; TRBD1 was called by the table and not checked on the DNA. TRBV21-1 represents a pseudogene. The CDR3 loop spans 18 amino acids. CDR3 coding DNA: TGTGCCAGCAGCAACCCCCAGGGTGCCCCGGCGGGCAATCAGCCCCAGCATTTT. This encodes CASSNPQGAPAGNQPQHF.

V usage is TRBV28 and J usage is TRBJ2-7, with TRBD1 identical over 9 bases. The CDR3 runs 14 residues. The trim removed 8 bases at V and 6 bases at J, leaving 11 bases unmatched. Germline CDR1 is MDHEN and CDR2 is SYDVKM. The CDR3 is CASRTPGQGAEQYF. For the CDR3, the DNA is TGTGCCAGCCGGACCCCGGGACAGGGAGCCGAGCAGTACTTC.

The sample holds many counts of this clone. The chain links TRBV6-4 to TRBJ1-2; TRBD1 aligns across 11 bases. The CDR3 spans 16 residues. Germline V gene data show CDR1 as MRHNA and CDR2 as SNTAGT. After removal of 4 bases from V and 4 bases from J, the junction contained 8 bases not matched to a gene. The CDR3 is CASSATGQGVPYGYTF. The CDR3 region has the DNA TGTGCCAGCAGTGCCACGGGACAGGGGGTTCCCTATGGCTACACCTTC.

The V gene is TRBV11-3, the J gene TRBJ2-1; 14 positions match TRBD2. From germline, CDR1 is SGHNT and CDR2 YENEEA. This CDR3 is 17 amino acids long. J lost 7 bases, V lost 5 bases, and 10 bases had no gene match. In DNA form, the CDR3 reads TGTGCCAGCAGCAACCCCGGGACTAGCGGGAGCTCTAATGAGCAGTTCTTC. Translated, it gives CASSNPGTSGSSNEQFF.

The chain couples TRBV7-3 to TRBJ1-1; the D gene is possibly TRBD1 (6 bases). Germline values: CDR1 SGHTA, CDR2 FQGTGA. Trimming removed 5 bases at V and 8 bases at J, with 15 bases between. This CDR3 is 13 amino acids long. This CDR3 is CASSAQSGTEAFF. Written as DNA, the CDR3 is TGTGCCAGCAGCGCCCAATCCGGGACAGAAGCTTTCTTT. The complete variable domain, with remaining parts taken from reference TRBV7-3 and TRBJ1-1, reads GAGVSQTPSNKVTEKGKYVELRCDPISGHTALYWYRQSLGQGPEFLIYFQGTGAADDSGLPNDRFFAVRPEGSVSTLKIQRTERGDSAVYLCASSAQSGTEAFFGQGTRLTVV.

The V and J genes are TRBV5-1 and TRBJ1-2; D not resolved. Trimming took off 2 bases at V and 6 bases at J, with 11 bases between the two ends. CDR1 is SGHRS, CDR2 YFSETQ, per germline. The CDR3 covers 13 residues. The CDR3 sequence is CASSLKVQDGYTF. The CDR3 nucleotides are TGCGCCAGCAGCTTAAAAGTGCAGGATGGCTACACCTTC. The full variable domain, in which reference TRBV5-1 and TRBJ1-2 provide the parts outside the CDR3, is KAGVTQTPRYLIKTRGQQVTLSCSPISGHRSVSWYQQTPGQGLQFLFEYFSETQRNKGNFPGRFSGRQFSNSRSEMNVSTLELGDSALYLCASSLKVQDGYTFGSGTRLTVV.

The genes are TRBV19 and TRBJ1-5; 8 bases match TRBD1. V lost 1 base, J lost 5 bases, and 4 bases stayed unmatched. The CDR3 runs 15 residues. CDR1 is LNHDA, CDR2 SQIVND, per germline (reference sequence). The CDR3 nucleotides are TGTGCCAGTAGTATAGTTTCAGGGGGCGATCAGCCCCAGCATTTT. Its translation is CASSIVSGGDQPQHF. The entire variable domain, with the rest obtained from reference TRBV19 and TRBJ1-5, is as follows: DGGITQSPKYLFRKEGQNVTLSCEQNLNHDAMYWYRQDPGQGLRLIYYSQIVNDFQKGDIAEGYSVSREKKESFPLTVTSAQKNPTAFYLCASSIVSGGDQPQHFGDGTRLSIL.

This clone was seen more than once but under ten times. The gene calls are TRBV19 and TRBJ1-1; D perhaps matches TRBD1 (5 bases). The CDR3 sequence is 16 residues long. Per germline, CDR1 LNHDA and CDR2 SQIVND (reference sequence). V lost 1 base and J 1 base, leaving 13 bases between the germline ends. The CDR3 nucleotides are TGTGCCAGTAGTATAGGCGTACAGGTTGGGAACACTGAAGCTTTCTTT. This encodes CASSIGVQVGNTEAFF.